This paragraph reports one T cell receptor beta chain. Its target is not known. This sample is drawn from a study of cytomegalovirus exposure and HLA in healthy donors. The CDR3 has 13 amino acids. The V gene's germline CDR1 is SNHLY and CDR2 FYNNEI. V lost 1 base and J lost 7, with 8 bases in between. Study observations and caveats: A later analysis found that most CMV-associated TCR beta chains appeared HLA-restricted. In vitro testing confirmed a few CMV-associated chains as specific for CMV antigens. Earlier analysis looked at TCR beta V segments, and most were productive about 90% or about 30% of the time. Cytomegalovirus status, reportedly, was diagnosed with high specificity and sensitivity by the classifier.

Primers for the PCR totalled 60 Vbeta and 13 Jbeta. Assay: immunoSEQ multiplex PCR; the TCRdb copy retains only in-frame clones and omits some. The sample consists of approximately 140,000 clones, more than 70% of them appearing once. This receptor was identified in a woman aged 60-75 years in good health and CMV-seronegative. The specimen sequenced was PBMCs. V gene TRBV2 combines with J gene TRBJ2-1; D gene uncertain. The CDR3 loop is CASSEGWSNEQFF. The DNA of the CDR3 is TGTGCCAGCAGTGAAGGTTGGAGTAATGAGCAGTTCTTC.